This passage covers 28 T cell receptor beta chains from one sample sequenced in a study of T cells after yellow fever vaccination. TCRdb processed the 5' RACE reads anew with MiXCR; each CDR3 protein has one entry. This sample has nearly 30,000 distinct CDR3 sequences; around 5% occur once, and the top ten carry roughly 39%. The specimen comprised CD8+ T cells sorted from PBMCs, sampled 10 days after the yellow fever booster vaccination. These TCRs come from a man aged 25 to 40 who received the YFV17D yellow fever vaccine.

This clonotype has at least ten counts. This sequence joins TRBV7-6 and TRBJ2-3, with D possibly TRBD1 on 5 matching bases. V lost 5 bases and J 2 bases, leaving 8 bases between the germline ends. The CDR3 extends over 13 amino acids. The germline V gene encodes CDR1 SGHVS and CDR2 FNYEAQ. DNA for the CDR3: TGTGCCAGCAGCCGACAGTTCACAGATACGCAGTATTTT. Amino acid sequence: CASSRQFTDTQYF.

This clonotype was observed many times. This chain uses TRBV6-2 or TRBV6-3 with TRBJ2-2; D remains unclear. CDR1 and CDR2 (germline): MNHEY, SVGEGT. The CDR3 has 13 amino acids. V lost 6 bases to trimming and J lost 6 bases, with 11 bases between them. CDR3: CASSLSESGELFF. The DNA of the CDR3 is TGTGCCAGCAGCCTATCAGAGTCCGGGGAGCTGTTTTTT.

This clonotype was picked up many times. The chain links TRBV10-1 to TRBJ2-3; 9 positions agree with TRBD1. V was clipped by 5 bases and J by 1 base; unmatched bases: 4. CDR1 and CDR2 from the germline V gene are WNHNN and SYGVQD (reference sequence). The CDR3 loop spans 15 amino acids. The CDR3 is CASSRTGVGTDTQYF. CDR3 DNA: TGCGCCAGCAGTAGGACAGGGGTCGGCACAGATACGCAGTATTTT.

This clonotype was observed at least ten times. This sequence joins TRBV27 and TRBJ2-1; D perhaps matches TRBD2 (6 bases). CDR1 and CDR2 from the germline V gene are MNHEY and SMNVEV (reference sequence). The ends were cut back, 0 bases at V and 2 bases at J, with 11 bases in the middle. The CDR3 extends over 16 amino acids. CDR3 coding DNA: TGTGCCAGCAGTTTATCGACTAGTGGGACCTACAATGAGCAGTTCTTC. Its protein product is CASSLSTSGTYNEQFF.

This clonotype was seen repeatedly, ten times or more. The chain couples TRBV12-3 or TRBV12-4 to TRBJ1-3, with 7 bases identical to TRBD1. The V gene end was trimmed by 0 bases and the J gene end by 8 bases; junction bases not matched to a gene: 7. The CDR3 runs to 15 residues. The CDR3 nucleotides read TGTGCCAGCAGTTTAGCCGACAGGGCGTCGGACACCATATATTTT. It translates to CASSLADRASDTIYF.

This clonotype was counted many times. The rearrangement links TRBV12-3 or TRBV12-4 to TRBJ2-1; 9 positions agree with TRBD2. CDR3 length: 19 residues. V lost 11 bases, J lost 4 bases, and 24 bases stayed unmatched. As DNA, the CDR3 is TGTGCCCTCAGTTTAGAACTAGCGGGCTTGGGGGACCTTTACAATGAGCAGTTCTTC. It yields the protein CALSLELAGLGDLYNEQFF.

This clonotype was detected ten times or more. V and J are TRBV6-2 or TRBV6-3 and TRBJ2-1; no reliable D call. Trimming removed 6 bases from V and 3 bases from J, with 12 bases in between. The CDR3 is 14 amino acids. Germline loops: CDR1 MNHEY, CDR2 SVGEGT. CDR3 coding DNA: TGTGCCAGCAGCAATCAGCCGGACTACAATGAGCAGTTCTTC. Amino acid sequence: CASSNQPDYNEQFF.

In its sample, this clonotype was seen many times. CDR3 amino acids: CASSPPGVVHEQYF. CDR3 coding DNA: TGTGCCAGCAGTCCACCAGGGGTTGTCCACGAGCAGTACTTC. V usage is TRBV6-2 or TRBV6-3 and J usage is TRBJ2-7, with D perhaps TRBD1 (6 bases). The length of the CDR3 is 14 residues. V was shortened by 5 bases and J by 5 bases, with 16 bases between the two germline ends. From germline, CDR1 is MNHEY and CDR2 SVGEGT.

This clonotype has at least ten counts. CDR3: CATSRDRGRGDYEQYF. For the CDR3, the DNA is TGTGCCACCAGCAGAGATCGGGGGCGCGGCGACTACGAGCAGTACTTC. The chain has TRBV15 and TRBJ2-7, with D tentatively TRBD1 or TRBD2 (6 bases each). V was cut by 0 bases and J by 3 bases, with 15 bases left in between. The CDR3 has 16 amino acids. From germline, CDR1 is LNHNV and CDR2 YYDKDF (reference sequence).

In this sample, this clonotype turned up many times. The chain joins TRBV4-3 to TRBJ2-7; D not certain. V shed 0 bases and J shed 3 bases, with 18 bases lying between them. Germline V lookup: CDR1 LGHNA, CDR2 YSLEER. CDR3 length: 17 amino acids. CDR3 amino acids: CASSQDPIGSSLYEQYF. CDR3 bases: TGCGCCAGCAGCCAAGATCCTATCGGTTCCAGCCTCTACGAGCAGTACTTC.

Ten or more counts support this clonotype. The rearrangement uses TRBV19 and TRBJ2-5; D is unresolved. This CDR3 contains 13 residues. V lost 6 bases and J lost 5, with 13 bases in between. CDR1 is LNHDA, CDR2 SQIVND, per germline (reference sequence). For the CDR3, the DNA is TGTGCCAGTAGGGACCGATTGAGGGAGACCCAGTACTTC. Protein: CASRDRLRETQYF.

This clonotype was counted many times. As DNA, the CDR3 is TGTGCCAGCAGCCACATGATGGCGGGCTACAATGAGCAGTTCTTC. This codes for CASSHMMAGYNEQFF. This sequence joins TRBV7-9 and TRBJ2-1; D might be TRBD2 (5 bases). The CDR3 contains 15 residues. The V and J ends lost 5 bases and 3 bases respectively, with 14 bases between them. Germline V gene data show CDR1 as SEHNR and CDR2 as FQNEAQ (reference sequence). Full variable domain (remainder filled in from reference TRBV7-9 and TRBJ2-1): DTGVSQNPRHKITKRGQNVTFRCDPISEHNRLYWYRQTLGQGPEFLTYFQNEAQLEKSRLLSDRFSAERPKGSFSTLEIQRTEQGDSAMYLCASSHMMAGYNEQFFGPGTRLTVL.

In this sample, this clonotype turned up many times. The rearrangement links TRBV20-1 to TRBJ2-1; D remains ambiguous. The germline gives CDR1 DFQATT, CDR2 SNEGSKA (reference sequence). CDR3 length: 16 amino acids. The germline V and J ends were trimmed by 0 bases and 0 bases, with 12 bases remaining between them. CDR3 residues: CSARDTPFSSYNEQFF. As DNA, the CDR3 is TGCAGTGCTAGAGATACCCCCTTTAGCTCCTACAATGAGCAGTTCTTC.

Sample share makes this clonotype medium-sized. The CDR3 is CAIRPPGPYNEQFF. The DNA for the CDR3 is TGTGCCATAAGACCCCCGGGCCCCTACAATGAGCAGTTCTTC. This chain joins TRBV28 and TRBJ2-1; no reliable D call. This CDR3 region has 14 residues. V lost 10 bases, J lost 2 bases, and 15 bases lay in between. Germline CDR1 and CDR2: MDHEN and SYDVKM. Using reference TRBV28 and TRBJ2-1 for the parts outside the CDR3, the full variable domain is DVKVTQSSRYLVKRTGEKVFLECVQDMDHENMFWYRQDPGLGLRLIYFSYDVKMKEKGDIPEGYSVSREKKERFSLILESASTNQTSMYLCAIRPPGPYNEQFFGPGTRLTVL.

This clonotype was picked up many times. The gene calls are TRBV4-3 and TRBJ2-1; 9 bases line up with TRBD2. The CDR3 runs 15 residues. The germline CDR1 and CDR2 sequences are LGHNA and YSLEER. Trimming cost V 6 bases and J 4 bases; bases outside gene matches: 7. CDR3 sequence (DNA): TGCGCCAGCAGAGAGACTAGCGGACCTTACAATGAGCAGTTCTTC. Protein sequence: CASRETSGPYNEQFF.

At least ten counts were recorded for this clonotype. V gene TRBV5-1 combines with J gene TRBJ2-2, with 8 bases lining up with TRBD2. V trimming: 2 bases; J trimming: 6 bases; junction bases outside the gene matches: 9. Germline V gene data show CDR1 as SGHRS and CDR2 as YFSETQ. This CDR3 is 16 amino acids long. The CDR3 DNA is TGCGCCAGCAGCTTCTCCGTGCGGGAGGTTGCCGGGGAGCTGTTTTTT. Protein product: CASSFSVREVAGELFF.

This clonotype was counted many times. J is TRBJ2-1 and V is TRBV30; D is uncertain. The CDR3 contains 14 residues. Germline V CDR1 and CDR2: GTSNPN, SVGIG (reference sequence). Trimming left V 0 bases short and J 4 bases short, with 10 bases between. DNA for the CDR3: TGTGCCTGGAGTGTGTTGGACGTTTACAATGAGCAGTTCTTC. This encodes CAWSVLDVYNEQFF. The full variable domain, its missing parts supplied by reference TRBV30 and TRBJ2-1, is SQTIHQWPATLVQPVGSPLSLECTVEGTSNPNLYWYRQAAGRGLQLLFYSVGIGQISSEVPQNLSASRPQDRQFILSSKKLLLSDSGFYLCAWSVLDVYNEQFFGPGTRLTVL.

This clonotype was found many times. The chain employs TRBV7-9 and TRBJ1-5; 8 nucleotides match TRBD1. The germline V gene has CDR1 SEHNR and CDR2 FQNEAQ (reference sequence). This CDR3 has 16 residues. V was clipped by 1 base and J by 6 bases; unmatched bases: 8. For the CDR3, the DNA is TGTGCCAGCAGCTTAGTAGTCAGGGGGCTAAGTCAGCCCCAGCATTTT. It is translated as CASSLVVRGLSQPQHF.

This clonotype was recorded at least ten times. The V call is TRBV10-2, the J call TRBJ2-7, with D maybe TRBD1 (6 bases). The CDR3 loop spans 13 amino acids. Germline V lookup: CDR1 WSHSY, CDR2 SAAADI. The CDR3 is CASSDSLAQGPNV. CDR3 nucleotide sequence: TGCGCCAGCAGTGACTCATTGGCCCAGGGGCCTAATGTC.

This clonotype appeared many times. This sequence joins TRBV12-3 or TRBV12-4 and TRBJ1-2; D gene unclear. This CDR3 spans 13 amino acids. With 1 base removed from V and 8 bases from J, the gap between germline ends came to 11 bases. The CDR3 protein is CASSLEQFSGYTF. As DNA, the CDR3 is TGTGCCAGCAGTTTAGAACAGTTTTCCGGCTACACCTTC.

This clonotype has at least ten counts. V gene TRBV6-2 or TRBV6-3 combines with J gene TRBJ2-3, with D tentatively TRBD2 (6 bases). The length of the CDR3 is 16 residues. Germline V gene data show CDR1 as MNHEY and CDR2 as SVGEGT. Trimming removed 0 bases from V and 2 bases from J, with 12 bases in between. The CDR3 is CASSYSKRVPTDTQYF. The CDR3 DNA reads TGTGCCAGCAGTTACTCCAAGCGGGTACCCACAGATACGCAGTATTTT.

The sample holds many counts of this clonotype. J is TRBJ2-1 and V is TRBV7-2; TRBD2 matches at 12 bases. V was clipped by 0 bases and J by 8 bases; unmatched bases: 8. Looked up from germline, CDR1 is SGHTA and CDR2 is FQGNSA. CDR3 length: 17 residues. DNA of the CDR3: TGTGCCAGCAGCTTAGCCCCGACTAGCGGGAGTACGGATGAGCAGTTCTTC. Translated, it gives CASSLAPTSGSTDEQFF.

This clonotype was recorded at least ten times. The chain has TRBV4-3 and TRBJ2-6, with unresolved D. The CDR3 contains 16 residues. V lost 3 bases and J 3 bases, leaving 12 bases between the germline ends. Germline CDR1 and CDR2: LGHNA and YSLEER. This CDR3 reads CASSHPGLDGANVLTF. For the CDR3, the DNA is TGCGCCAGCAGCCACCCCGGTCTAGATGGGGCCAACGTCCTGACTTTC.

This clonotype has at least ten counts. J is TRBJ2-1 and V is TRBV7-2, with D possibly being TRBD2 (5 bases). Germline-derived CDR1 and CDR2 are SGHTA and FQGNSA. Deletions cut 8 bases from V and 0 bases from J, with 14 bases between. The CDR3 runs 15 residues. Here the CDR3 DNA reads TGTGCCAGCTCCCGATCGGACTCCTCCTACAATGAGCAGTTCTTC. This sequence encodes CASSRSDSSYNEQFF.

In this sample, this clonotype turned up many times. This CDR3 is CASSYSAEAGNEQFF. Here the CDR3 DNA reads TGTGCCAGCAGTTACTCGGCGGAAGCTGGGAATGAGCAGTTCTTC. This rearrangement joins TRBV6-2 or TRBV6-3 to TRBJ2-1; unclear D gene. CDR3 size: 15 residues. Germline V gene sequence: CDR1 MNHEY, CDR2 SVGEGT. Between the trimmed V and J ends, which lost 0 bases and 7 bases, there was a span of 13 bases.

This clonotype was recorded many times. The chain employs TRBV7-2 and TRBJ2-7; 8 bases map to TRBD2. Germline CDR1 reads SGHTA; CDR2 reads FQGNSA. The junction had 9 bases not matched to a gene; V was cut back by 1 base and J by 4 bases. This CDR3 has 16 residues. The CDR3 region is CASSLGRLAGLYEQYF. The CDR3 DNA sequence: TGTGCCAGCAGCTTAGGGCGGCTAGCGGGCCTATACGAGCAGTACTTC.

Many counts were recorded for this clonotype. The chain links TRBV6-4 to TRBJ1-1; D is ambiguous. Trimming removed 8 bases at V and 0 bases at J, with 4 bases between. Looked up from germline, CDR1 is MRHNA and CDR2 is SNTAGT. The CDR3 runs 11 residues. For the CDR3, the DNA is TGTGCCAGCGGGATGAACACTGAAGCTTTCTTT. Protein sequence: CASGMNTEAFF.

This clonotype occurred many times. The chain couples TRBV7-9 to TRBJ2-7; TRBD1 or TRBD2 may be the D gene (5 bases each). The CDR3 contains 14 residues. V was trimmed by 4 bases and J by 4 bases, leaving 14 bases between them. Germline lookup yields CDR1 SEHNR and CDR2 FQNEAQ (reference sequence). CDR3 loop: CASSSGTSRYEQYF. The DNA of the CDR3 is TGTGCCAGCAGCTCCGGGACGTCTAGATACGAGCAGTACTTC.